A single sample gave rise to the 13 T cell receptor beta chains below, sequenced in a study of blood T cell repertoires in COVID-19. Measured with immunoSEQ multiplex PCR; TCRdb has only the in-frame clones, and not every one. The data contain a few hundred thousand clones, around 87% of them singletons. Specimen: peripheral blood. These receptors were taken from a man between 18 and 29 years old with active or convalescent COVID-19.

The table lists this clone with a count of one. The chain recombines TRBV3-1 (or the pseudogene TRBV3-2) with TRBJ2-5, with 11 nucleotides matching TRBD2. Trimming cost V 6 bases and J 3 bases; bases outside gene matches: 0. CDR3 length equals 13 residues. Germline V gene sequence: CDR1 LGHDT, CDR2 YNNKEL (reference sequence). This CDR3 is CASRLAGEETQYF. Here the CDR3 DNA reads TGTGCCAGCAGACTAGCGGGAGAAGAGACCCAGTACTTC.

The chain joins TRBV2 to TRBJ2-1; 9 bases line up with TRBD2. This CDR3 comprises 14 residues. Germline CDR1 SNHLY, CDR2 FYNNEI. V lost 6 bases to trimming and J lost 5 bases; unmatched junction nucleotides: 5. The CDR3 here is CASRGLAGHNEQFF. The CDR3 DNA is TGTGCCAGCAGAGGTCTAGCGGGACACAATGAGCAGTTCTTC.

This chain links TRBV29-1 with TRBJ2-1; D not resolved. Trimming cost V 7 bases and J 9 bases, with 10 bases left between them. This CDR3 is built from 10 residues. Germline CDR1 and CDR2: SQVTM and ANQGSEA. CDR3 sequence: CSGGDVEQFF. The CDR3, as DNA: TGCAGCGGCGGAGATGTTGAGCAGTTCTTC.

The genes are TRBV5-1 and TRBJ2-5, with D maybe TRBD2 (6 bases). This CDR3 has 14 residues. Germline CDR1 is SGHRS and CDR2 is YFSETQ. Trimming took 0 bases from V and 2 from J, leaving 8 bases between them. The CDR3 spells CASSLGDLQETQYF. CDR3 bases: TGCGCCAGCAGCTTGGGGGACTTACAAGAGACCCAGTACTTC.

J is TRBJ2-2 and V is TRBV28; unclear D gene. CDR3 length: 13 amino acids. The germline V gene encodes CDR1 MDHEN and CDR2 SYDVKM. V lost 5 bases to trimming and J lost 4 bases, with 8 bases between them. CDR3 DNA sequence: TGTGCCAGCAGTCTTAGTTCCACCGGGGAGCTGTTTTTT. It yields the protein CASSLSSTGELFF.

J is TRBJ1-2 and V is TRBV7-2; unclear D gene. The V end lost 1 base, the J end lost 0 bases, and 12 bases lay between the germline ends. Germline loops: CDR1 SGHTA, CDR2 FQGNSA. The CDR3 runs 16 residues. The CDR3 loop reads CASSLVPVKANYGYTF. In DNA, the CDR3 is TGTGCCAGCAGCTTAGTTCCAGTCAAAGCTAACTATGGCTACACCTTC.

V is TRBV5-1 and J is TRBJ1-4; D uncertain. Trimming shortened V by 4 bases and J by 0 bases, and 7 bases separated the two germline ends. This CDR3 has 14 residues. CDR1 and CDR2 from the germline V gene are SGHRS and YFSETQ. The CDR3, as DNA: TGCGCCAGCAGCGCGGGATCAACTAATGAAAAACTGTTTTTT. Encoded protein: CASSAGSTNEKLFF.

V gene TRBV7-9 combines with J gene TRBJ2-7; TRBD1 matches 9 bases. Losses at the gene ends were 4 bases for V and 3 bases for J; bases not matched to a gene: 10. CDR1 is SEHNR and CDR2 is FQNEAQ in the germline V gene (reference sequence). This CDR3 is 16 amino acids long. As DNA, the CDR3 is TGTGCCAGCAGCTCCTCCTCGGGACAGGGACACTACGAGCAGTACTTC. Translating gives CASSSSSGQGHYEQYF.

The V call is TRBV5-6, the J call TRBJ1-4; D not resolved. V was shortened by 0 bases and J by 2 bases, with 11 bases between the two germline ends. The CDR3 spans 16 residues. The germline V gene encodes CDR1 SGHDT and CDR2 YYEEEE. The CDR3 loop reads CASSLGPQTTNEKLFF. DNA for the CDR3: TGTGCCAGCAGCTTGGGGCCACAGACGACTAATGAAAAACTGTTTTTT. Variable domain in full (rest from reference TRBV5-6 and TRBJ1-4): DAGVTQSPTHLIKTRGQQVTLRCSPKSGHDTVSWYQQALGQGPQFIFQYYEEEERQRGNFPDRFSGHQFPNYSSELNVNALLLGDSALYLCASSLGPQTTNEKLFFGSGTQLSVL.

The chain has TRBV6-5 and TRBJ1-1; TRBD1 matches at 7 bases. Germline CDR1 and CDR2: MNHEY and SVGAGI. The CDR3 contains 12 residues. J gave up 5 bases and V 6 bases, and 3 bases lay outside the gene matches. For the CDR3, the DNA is TGTGCCAGCAGGCAGGGGGGAACTGAAGCTTTCTTT. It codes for CASRQGGTEAFF.

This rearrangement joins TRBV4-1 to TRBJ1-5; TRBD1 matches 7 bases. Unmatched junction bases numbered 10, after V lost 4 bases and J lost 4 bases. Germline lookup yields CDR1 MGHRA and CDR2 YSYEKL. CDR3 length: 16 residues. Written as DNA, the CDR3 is TGCGCCAGCAGCCCGGCGACGACAGGGAGGAATCAGCCCCAGCATTTT. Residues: CASSPATTGRNQPQHF.

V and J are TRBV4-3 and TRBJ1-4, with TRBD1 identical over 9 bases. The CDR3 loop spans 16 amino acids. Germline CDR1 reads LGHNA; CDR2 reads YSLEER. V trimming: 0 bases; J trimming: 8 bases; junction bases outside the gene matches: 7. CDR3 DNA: TGCGCCAGCAGCCAAGATCCGGGGACAGGGAGCGAAAAACTGTTTTTT. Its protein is CASSQDPGTGSEKLFF.

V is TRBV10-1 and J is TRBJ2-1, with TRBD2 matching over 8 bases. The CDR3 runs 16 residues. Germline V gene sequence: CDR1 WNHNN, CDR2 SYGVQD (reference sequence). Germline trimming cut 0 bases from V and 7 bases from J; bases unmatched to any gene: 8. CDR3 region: CASSESLSSGFNEQFF. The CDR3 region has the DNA TGCGCCAGCAGTGAGTCGTTGTCTAGCGGGTTTAATGAGCAGTTCTTC.